This T cell receptor beta chain derives from a study of T cells in Graves' hyperthyroidism and ophthalmopathy. Germline V lookup: CDR1 SEHNR, CDR2 FQNEAQ (reference sequence). CDR3 size: 12 residues. The V end was cut by 1 base, the J end by 10 bases, with 10 bases between. Amplified regions were TCR beta CDR3 sequences from RNA transcripts. TCR CDR3 regions were first amplified by RT-PCR with HTBI primers. TCRdb redid the calling of the multiplex PCR reads with MiXCR, one entry per CDR3 protein. Of hundreds of thousands of distinct CDR3 sequences listed, around 15% were seen once; the top ten hold 10% to 13%. Ten or more counts support this clonotype.

This receptor was identified in a woman aged 18-29 years with Graves' hyperthyroidism. Sequenced material: blood. The V gene is TRBV7-9, the J gene TRBJ1-1, with D tentatively TRBD1 (5 bases). In DNA, the CDR3 is TGTGCCAGCAGCTTAGATCAGGGCCTAGCTTTCTTT. It is translated as CASSLDQGLAFF.